This passage covers 29 T cell receptor beta chains from one sample sequenced in a study of T cell responses to AZD1222 COVID-19 vaccine. The table came from immunoSEQ multiplex PCR; TCRdb's copy has only in-frame clones and leaves some out. This table holds 150,000 to 200,000 clones, approximately 91% found once. The sample here was peripheral blood, taken on day 0 of AZD1222 vaccination. These receptors came from an adult in good health.

V gene TRBV7-9 combines with J gene TRBJ1-1; D remains ambiguous. CDR1 is SEHNR, CDR2 FQNEAQ, per germline (reference sequence). The CDR3 has 16 residues. Trimming removed 4 bases at V and 0 bases at J, with 15 bases between. CDR3 sequence (DNA): TGTGCCAGCAGCTCCGACGCTCCCGAGGTGAACACTGAAGCTTTCTTT. Protein product: CASSSDAPEVNTEAFF.

The chain has TRBV19 and TRBJ1-1; D gene unclear. The V end lost 5 bases, the J end lost 9 bases, and 22 bases lay between the germline ends. The CDR3 is made up of 15 amino acids. Germline-derived CDR1 and CDR2 are LNHDA and SQIVND (reference sequence). The CDR3 here is CASSPLMTYNSKAFF. The CDR3 DNA sequence: TGTGCCAGTAGTCCCTTAATGACGTATAACTCAAAAGCTTTCTTT.

CDR3 sequence reads: CASTRDRNTEAFF. The CDR3 DNA reads as TGTGCCAGCACCAGGGACAGGAACACTGAAGCTTTCTTT. The chain joins TRBV6-5 to TRBJ1-1, with 7 bases fitting TRBD1. Per the germline V gene, CDR1 is MNHEY and CDR2 is SVGAGI. The CDR3 runs to 13 residues. With 7 bases clipped from V and 1 base from J, the junction kept 3 bases outside the gene matches.

The CDR3 region is CASSGTASTDTQYF. The CDR3 coding sequence is TGCGCCAGCAGTGGGACGGCCAGCACAGATACGCAGTATTTT. The V and J genes are TRBV10-1 and TRBJ2-3; D not resolved. V lost 4 bases to trimming and J lost 0 bases, with 8 bases between them. CDR1 and CDR2 (germline): WNHNN, SYGVQD (reference sequence). The CDR3 length is 14 residues.

This chain connects TRBV3-1 (or the pseudogene TRBV3-2) to TRBJ2-1; 9 bases are shared with TRBD2. This CDR3 contains 16 residues. The germline V gene has CDR1 LGHDT and CDR2 YNNKEL (reference sequence). V shed 4 bases, J shed 3 bases, and the junction held 7 bases outside the gene matches. CDR3 sequence reads: CASSPRLAEYYNEQFF. DNA of the CDR3: TGTGCCAGCAGCCCGAGACTAGCGGAGTACTACAATGAGCAGTTCTTC.

This clone was seen a single time. CDR3 in amino acids: CASRTTGSTEAFF. CDR3 bases: TGTGCCAGCAGGACGACAGGGAGCACTGAAGCTTTCTTT. The chain couples TRBV5-4 to TRBJ1-1, with 7 bases that match TRBD1. The CDR3 is 13 residues long. Looked up from germline, CDR1 is SGHNT and CDR2 is YYREEE (reference sequence). V shed 5 bases and J 4 bases; nucleotides not matched to a gene: 5.

J is TRBJ1-2 and V is TRBV7-8, with 9 bases identical to TRBD1. Germline V gene sequence: CDR1 SGHVS, CDR2 FQNEAQ. The CDR3 has 14 amino acids. The ends lost 5 bases at V and 6 bases at J; junction bases unmatched: 7. The CDR3 nucleotides read TGTGCCAGCAGCCAGACAGGGGGACGGGATGGCTACACCTTC. The encoded protein is CASSQTGGRDGYTF.

The chain is built from TRBV10-3 and TRBJ1-2; 9 bases fit TRBD1. Germline CDR1 is ENHRY and CDR2 is SYGVKD. This CDR3 has 14 residues. The V segment lost 6 bases and the J segment 4 bases; nucleotides outside the gene matches: 6. Written as DNA, the CDR3 is TGTGCCATCAGGGGACAGGGCGCCACCTATGGCTACACCTTC. Residues: CAIRGQGATYGYTF.

The V gene is TRBV4-3, the J gene TRBJ2-5, with TRBD2 identical over 10 bases. Trimming at V came to 1 base and at J to 5 bases, leaving 10 bases not matched to a gene. The V gene's germline CDR1 is LGHNA and CDR2 YSLEER. The CDR3 loop spans 17 amino acids. The CDR3 nucleotides are TGCGCCAGCAGCCAAGGGGGTAGCGGGGGGCCCGGGGAGACCCAGTACTTC. It specifies CASSQGGSGGPGETQYF.

This rearrangement joins TRBV5-8 to TRBJ1-2; TRBD1 matches 7 bases. J gave up 4 bases and V 2 bases, and 8 bases lay outside the gene matches. The germline V gene encodes CDR1 SGHTS and CDR2 YDEGEE. This CDR3 comprises 15 residues. The CDR3 DNA reads as TGTGCCAGCAGCTTAAACAGGGGACTGGGCTATGGCTACACCTTC. It is translated as CASSLNRGLGYGYTF. The whole variable domain, remainder taken from reference TRBV5-8 and TRBJ1-2, is EAGVTQSPTHLIKTRGQQATLRCSPISGHTSVYWYQQALGLGLQFLLWYDEGEERNRGNFPPRFSGRQFPNYSSELNVNALELEDSALYLCASSLNRGLGYGYTFGSGTRLTVV.

The chain links TRBV29-1 to TRBJ1-2; D not certain. The CDR3 is made up of 12 amino acids. Deletions cut 4 bases from V and 8 bases from J, with 14 bases between. From germline, CDR1 is SQVTM and CDR2 ANQGSEA. Written as DNA, the CDR3 is TGCAGCGTTGTAGGGCCCCATGGGGGCTACACCTTC. This gives the protein CSVVGPHGGYTF. The whole variable domain, filled in from reference TRBV29-1 and TRBJ1-2, reads SAVISQKPSRDICQRGTSLTIQCQVDSQVTMMFWYRQQPGQSLTLIATANQGSEATYESGFVIDKFPISRPNLTFSTLTVSNMSPEDSSIYLCSVVGPHGGYTFGSGTRLTVV.

This chain connects TRBV10-1 to TRBJ2-1, with 7 bases identical to TRBD2. V trimming: 5 bases; J trimming: 0 bases; junction bases outside the gene matches: 4. The CDR3 loop spans 15 amino acids. Germline-derived CDR1 and CDR2 are WNHNN and SYGVQD (reference sequence). CDR3 sequence reads: CASSPAGSSYNEQFF. CDR3 bases: TGCGCCAGCAGTCCAGCGGGGAGCTCCTACAATGAGCAGTTCTTC.

This rearrangement joins TRBV6-5 to TRBJ1-1; D is unclear. The CDR3 extends over 14 amino acids. The V gene's germline CDR1 is MNHEY and CDR2 SVGAGI. The V end lost 7 bases, the J end lost 1 base, and 13 bases lay between the germline ends. The CDR3 coding sequence is TGTGCCAGCACCCTACGGGGAGGGAACACTGAAGCTTTCTTT. Residues: CASTLRGGNTEAFF.

V is TRBV13 and J is TRBJ2-6; 8 bases agree with TRBD1. Trimming at V came to 5 bases and at J to 0 bases, leaving 15 bases not matched to a gene. The germline gives CDR1 PRHDT, CDR2 FYEKMQ (reference sequence). The CDR3 extends over 20 amino acids. The DNA for the CDR3 is TGTGCCAGCAGCCCCCGGTTGGGGGGACAGGCAAGCTCTGGGGCCAACGTCCTGACTTTC. Its protein is CASSPRLGGQASSGANVLTF.

The rearrangement links TRBV5-1 to TRBJ2-7, with D tentatively TRBD2 (5 bases). Trimming stripped 2 bases from V and 3 bases from J, with 6 bases between. Germline V gene lookup returns CDR1 SGHRS and CDR2 YFSETQ. This CDR3 has 12 residues. Here the CDR3 DNA reads TGCGCCAGCAGCTTAGAGGGCTACGAGCAGTACTTC. Protein product: CASSLEGYEQYF.

Written as DNA, the CDR3 is TGTGCCAGCAGCATCTCCGGACAGGGAGGCACTGAAGCTTTCTTT. Amino acid sequence: CASSISGQGGTEAFF. The rearrangement joins TRBV5-4 to TRBJ1-1; 8 bases align to TRBD1. V trimming: 4 bases; J trimming: 4 bases; junction bases outside the gene matches: 9. The CDR3 contains 15 residues. CDR1 SGHNT and CDR2 YYREEE come from the germline V gene (reference sequence).

This chain joins TRBV23-1 and TRBJ2-7; maybe TRBD2 (5 bases). TRBV23-1 is an open reading frame whose function is uncertain. V was shortened by 7 bases and J by 12 bases, with 25 bases between the two germline ends. This CDR3 has 14 residues. The CDR3, as DNA: TGCGCCAGCACCCCCGGAGCATACGGACCGAGGGTGTACTTC. This gives the protein CASTPGAYGPRVYF.

Regarding this clone: The same CDR3 can be traced to other DNA sequences in this sample. The chain links TRBV7-2 to TRBJ2-3; no reliable D call. The CDR3 extends over 14 amino acids. The V end was cut by 1 base, the J end by 2 bases, with 7 bases between. Germline V gene sequence: CDR1 SGHTA, CDR2 FQGNSA. In DNA form, the CDR3 reads TGTGCCAGCAGCTTAGTGCGGTCCACAGATACGCAGTATTTT. Translation gives CASSLVRSTDTQYF.

This clone was observed once. The chain joins TRBV6-5 to TRBJ2-3; 8 bases match TRBD2. CDR3 length: 15 amino acids. The J segment lost 2 bases and the V segment lost 4 bases, leaving 5 bases of the junction unmatched. Germline values: CDR1 MNHEY, CDR2 SVGAGI. The CDR3 is CASSFSGSSTDTQYF. The CDR3 region has the DNA TGTGCCAGCAGTTTCAGCGGGAGTTCCACAGATACGCAGTATTTT.

The chain joins TRBV12-3 or TRBV12-4 to TRBJ1-1; weak D call: TRBD1 (5 bases). V was cut by 2 bases and J by 5 bases, with 9 bases left in between. The CDR3 sequence is 13 residues long. CDR3: CASSLIEGTEAFF. In DNA, the CDR3 is TGTGCCAGCAGTTTAATTGAGGGGACTGAAGCTTTCTTT.

The chain combines TRBV19 with TRBJ2-2; a possible D gene is TRBD2 (6 bases). Germline loops: CDR1 LNHDA, CDR2 SQIVND (reference sequence). Trimming stripped 5 bases from V and 8 bases from J, with 18 bases between. This CDR3 comprises 15 residues. CDR3 sequence: CASSEILARGGELFF. Here the CDR3 DNA reads TGTGCCAGTAGTGAGATACTAGCCCGCGGAGGGGAGCTGTTTTTT.

A few counts support this clone. This chain joins TRBV7-2 and TRBJ2-7, with D perhaps TRBD2 (6 bases). This CDR3 spans 13 amino acids. Looked up from germline, CDR1 is SGHTA and CDR2 is FQGNSA. V lost 1 base to trimming and J lost 7 bases, with 11 bases between them. The CDR3 region is CASSLGWREEQYF. CDR3 coding DNA: TGTGCCAGCAGCTTAGGATGGCGGGAAGAGCAGTACTTC.

The gene calls are TRBV7-8 and TRBJ2-7; 10 bases agree with TRBD2. The CDR3 runs to 21 residues. Germline loops: CDR1 SGHVS, CDR2 FQNEAQ. Germline trimming cut 1 base from V and 2 bases from J; bases unmatched to any gene: 20. The CDR3 DNA reads as TGTGCCAGCAGCTTAGAATCGGCGGGTTCTAGCGGGAGCCCCGGGGCCTACGAGCAGTACTTC. It specifies CASSLESAGSSGSPGAYEQYF.

This chain links TRBV5-4 with TRBJ2-7, with D tentatively TRBD1 or TRBD2 (5 bases each). This CDR3 is 12 amino acids long. CDR1 is SGHNT and CDR2 is YYREEE in the germline V gene (reference sequence). V lost 0 bases, J lost 11 bases, and 12 bases lay in between. The CDR3 DNA reads as TGTGCCAGCAGCTTGGGAGGGGTTTCGGAGTACTTC. It yields the protein CASSLGGVSEYF.

The chain has TRBV6-6 and TRBJ2-2; TRBD1 or TRBD2 may be the D gene (5 bases each). Germline V lookup: CDR1 MNHNY, CDR2 SVGAGI (reference sequence). This CDR3 spans 12 amino acids. Trimming pared 11 bases from V and 6 bases from J, leaving 13 bases between. The CDR3 DNA is TGTGCCGCCCGAGGGGCCGCCGGGGAGCTGTTTTTT. Translating it yields CAARGAAGELFF.

This clone was detected a few times. The chain employs TRBV27 and TRBJ1-2, with a weak D call TRBD1 (5 bases). Germline CDR1 is MNHEY and CDR2 is SMNVEV (reference sequence). This CDR3 spans 16 amino acids. V lost 5 bases to trimming and J lost 3 bases, with 19 bases between them. DNA for the CDR3: TGTGCCAGCAGTCTCGCCACGCCTCCAGGGTACTATGGCTACACCTTC. Amino acids: CASSLATPPGYYGYTF.

CDR3 nucleotides: TGTGCCAGCACATCCGGGACAGGGGGAGGGTCAAGGAATGGCTACACCTTC. Translation gives CASTSGTGGGSRNGYTF. The V gene is TRBV9, the J gene TRBJ1-2, with 11 bases aligning to TRBD1. This CDR3 has 17 amino acids. The junction had 16 bases not matched to a gene; V was cut back by 6 bases and J by 6 bases. Germline loops: CDR1 SGDLS, CDR2 YYNGEE.

This chain links TRBV4-1 with TRBJ2-1; a weak D match, TRBD2 (6 bases). Germline V gives CDR1 MGHRA, CDR2 YSYEKL. V was pared by 6 bases and J by 0 bases, with 15 bases between. This CDR3 contains 16 residues. CDR3 nucleotides: TGCGCCAGCAGGGATCATCTGGGAGGCTCCTACAATGAGCAGTTCTTC. Residues: CASRDHLGGSYNEQFF.

The chain employs TRBV28 and TRBJ2-3, with 11 nucleotides matching TRBD2. J was trimmed by 2 bases and V by 5 bases; bases with no gene match: 6. The germline gives CDR1 MDHEN, CDR2 SYDVKM. CDR3 length: 16 residues. CDR3 DNA sequence: TGTGCCAGCAGTCTGAGACTAGCGGGAACCACAGATACGCAGTATTTT. It yields the protein CASSLRLAGTTDTQYF.